These T cell receptor beta chains were read from a single sample in a study of shared clonotypes between healthy human individuals. Sequencing was performed with immunoSEQ multiplex PCR; in TCRdb, only in-frame clones are kept and a portion is missing. The sample records about 1 million clones, about 70% being singletons. The sample consisted of memory CD4+ T cells sorted from blood. These receptors all stem from a man younger than 35 in good health. CDR3s include the opening cysteine and the closing phenylalanine or tryptophan. Fields, in order: J gene, clone size, V gene, D gene, CDR3 protein, CDR3 DNA. The D gene is left open where the match is weak. Clone size appears in some rows only: once, few, many, or a class for an expanded clone.

TRBJ1-2 - TRBV15 TRBD1 CATSRATGQVFYGYTF TGTGCCACCAGCAGGGCTACGGGACAGGTATTCTATGGCTACACCTTC
TRBJ1-1 once TRBV27 - CASSFGRSEAFF TGTGCCAGCAGTTTTGGCAGGAGTGAAGCTTTCTTT
TRBJ2-7 - TRBV6-1 TRBD1 CASSESAGQGLGEQYF TGTGCCAGCAGCGAATCGGCGGGACAGGGGCTCGGCGAGCAGTACTTC
TRBJ1-2 once TRBV28 TRBD1 CASVQGLNYGYTF TGTGCCAGCGTACAGGGGCTTAACTATGGCTACACCTTC
TRBJ2-1 - TRBV6-1 - CATHPNPGGYGEQFF TGTGCCACTCACCCGAACCCGGGGGGCTATGGTGAGCAGTTCTTC
TRBJ2-7 - TRBV11-2 TRBD2 CASSFLGLAGTYEQYF TGTGCCAGCAGCTTTCTAGGACTAGCGGGGACCTACGAGCAGTACTTC
TRBJ1-2 - TRBV6-6 TRBD1 CASSIQGVGYGYTF TGTGCCAGCAGTATACAGGGGGTCGGCTATGGCTACACCTTC
TRBJ1-1 - TRBV2 - CASIEDRQISYTEAFF TGTGCCAGCATTGAAGACAGACAGATTAGTTACACTGAAGCTTTCTTT
TRBJ2-5 - TRBV19 - CASSVMGGETQYF TGTGCCAGTTCTGTCATGGGCGGAGAGACCCAGTACTTC
TRBJ2-1 once TRBV2 TRBD1 CASSEDRASYNEQFF TGTGCCAGCAGTGAGGACAGGGCCTCCTACAATGAGCAGTTCTTC
TRBJ2-5 once TRBV2 - CASSQTGRETQYF TGTGCCAGCAGCCAAACCGGGAGAGAGACCCAGTACTTC
TRBJ2-5 - TRBV11-2 TRBD2 CASSLPGLAGVPYF TGTGCCAGCAGCTTACCCGGACTAGCGGGAGTGCCATACTTC
TRBJ2-3 - TRBV15 - CATSRDLSTSTDTQYF TGTGCCACCAGCAGAGATCTTTCTACTAGCACAGATACGCAGTATTTT
TRBJ1-1 - TRBV7-2 - CASSLQIGDTEAFF TGTGCCAGCAGCTTACAAATTGGGGACACTGAAGCTTTCTTT
TRBJ1-6 - TRBV7-2 - CASSAQGPYNSPLHF TGTGCCAGCAGCGCCCAGGGACCCTATAATTCACCCCTCCACTTT
TRBJ2-3 - TRBV5-1 TRBD2 CASSGGTSGSTDTQYF TGCGCCAGCAGCGGCGGTACTAGCGGAAGCACAGATACGCAGTATTTT
TRBJ2-7 - TRBV5-8 - CASSLAQLPYEQYF TGTGCCAGCAGCTTGGCACAGCTTCCGTACGAGCAGTACTTC
TRBJ2-6 - TRBV28 - CASSLPLSGANVLTF TGTGCCAGCAGTTTACCTCTCTCTGGGGCCAACGTCCTGACTTTC
TRBJ1-2 - TRBV5-1 - CASSLAAGENGYTF TGCGCCAGCAGCTTGGCCGCAGGGGAGAATGGCTACACCTTC
TRBJ2-7 few TRBV6-6 - CASLGRRGLYEQYF TGTGCCAGCCTAGGGAGGAGAGGCCTCTACGAGCAGTACTTC
TRBJ2-1 - TRBV7-2 TRBD2 CASSRSGRTGNEQFF TGTGCCAGCAGCCGTAGCGGGAGGACCGGGAATGAGCAGTTCTTC
TRBJ1-2 - TRBV15 - CATSRGNPGDRKIF TGTGCCACCAGCAGAGGGAATCCGGGAGACAGGAAGATCTTC
TRBJ2-2 - TRBV7-8 - CASSFDRANTGELFF TGTGCCAGCAGCTTCGATCGGGCGAACACCGGGGAGCTGTTTTTT
TRBJ2-2 - TRBV7-9 TRBD2 CASSLGGGANTGELFF TGTGCCAGCAGCTTAGGCGGGGGAGCGAACACCGGGGAGCTGTTTTTT
TRBJ2-1 - TRBV28 TRBD2 CASSSLAGDPYNEQFF TGTGCCAGCAGTTCATTAGCGGGGGACCCCTACAATGAGCAGTTCTTC
TRBJ2-7 - TRBV5-1 TRBD1 CASSSTGTGGAEQYF TGCGCCAGCAGCTCGACCGGGACAGGGGGCGCCGAGCAGTACTTC
TRBJ2-1 - TRBV2 - CASSQSASYNEQFF TGTGCCAGCAGCCAGAGCGCCTCCTACAATGAGCAGTTCTTC
TRBJ1-3 many TRBV6-5 - CASRNGGSGNTIYF TGTGCCAGCAGGAACGGGGGCTCTGGAAACACCATATATTTT
TRBJ2-3 - TRBV7-2 TRBD2 CASSLGLAWTDTQYF TGTGCCAGCAGCTTGGGACTAGCGTGGACAGATACGCAGTATTTT
TRBJ2-3 - TRBV18 TRBD2 CASSSETSGGTDTQYF TGTGCCAGCTCCTCGGAGACTAGCGGGGGCACAGATACGCAGTATTTT
TRBJ2-3 - TRBV11-2 TRBD2 CASSSMTSGRKGTDTQYF TGTGCCAGCAGCTCTATGACTAGCGGGAGAAAGGGCACAGATACGCAGTATTTT
TRBJ2-7 - TRBV28 TRBD1 CASTPGQGGAYEQYF TGTGCCAGCACCCCGGGACAGGGGGGAGCCTACGAGCAGTACTTC
TRBJ2-4 few TRBV30 TRBD1 CAWSRMDREVQYF TGTGCCTGGAGTCGAATGGACAGGGAAGTTCAGTACTTC
TRBJ1-1 - TRBV7-9 - CASSLSRGNTEAFF TGTGCCAGCAGCCTCTCAAGGGGGAACACTGAAGCTTTCTTT
TRBJ1-1 once TRBV11-2 - CASSLGTVNTEAFF TGTGCCAGCAGCTTAGGGACAGTGAACACTGAAGCTTTCTTT
TRBJ1-1 - TRBV14 - CASRLTVNTEAFF TGTGCCAGCAGGTTGACAGTGAACACTGAAGCTTTCTTT
TRBJ2-3 - TRBV29-1 - CSVRQGTDTQYF TGCAGCGTTCGACAGGGCACAGATACGCAGTATTTT
TRBJ2-4 - TRBV15 - CATSGRQALGAKNIQYF TGTGCCACCAGCGGGAGACAGGCCCTAGGGGCCAAAAACATTCAGTACTTC
TRBJ1-2 few TRBV7-9 - CASSLDDPRNYGYTF TGTGCCAGCAGCTTAGATGACCCTCGGAACTATGGCTACACCTTC
TRBJ2-7 - TRBV7-6 TRBD1 CASSVTGGSEQYF TGTGCCAGCAGCGTCACAGGGGGCTCCGAGCAGTACTTC
TRBJ2-3 - TRBV15 - CATSREHDSTDTQYF TGTGCCACCAGCAGAGAACATGACAGTACAGATACGCAGTATTTT
TRBJ1-3 - TRBV10-3 - CAISDGTISGNTIYF TGTGCCATCAGCGACGGGACAATCTCTGGAAACACCATATATTTT
TRBJ2-7 - TRBV6-1 - CASARGEQYF TGTGCCAGCGCTCGGGGCGAGCAGTACTTC
TRBJ1-4 - TRBV5-1 - CASSLTATNEKLFF TGCGCCAGCAGCTTAACAGCAACTAATGAAAAACTGTTTTTT
TRBJ2-7 few TRBV5-6 TRBD2 CASSQRGSSYEQYF TGTGCCAGCAGCCAGCGGGGTAGCTCCTACGAGCAGTACTTC
TRBJ2-2 - TRBV5-1 - CASSLTTMGTGELFF TGCGCCAGCAGCTTGACGACTATGGGCACCGGGGAGCTGTTTTTT